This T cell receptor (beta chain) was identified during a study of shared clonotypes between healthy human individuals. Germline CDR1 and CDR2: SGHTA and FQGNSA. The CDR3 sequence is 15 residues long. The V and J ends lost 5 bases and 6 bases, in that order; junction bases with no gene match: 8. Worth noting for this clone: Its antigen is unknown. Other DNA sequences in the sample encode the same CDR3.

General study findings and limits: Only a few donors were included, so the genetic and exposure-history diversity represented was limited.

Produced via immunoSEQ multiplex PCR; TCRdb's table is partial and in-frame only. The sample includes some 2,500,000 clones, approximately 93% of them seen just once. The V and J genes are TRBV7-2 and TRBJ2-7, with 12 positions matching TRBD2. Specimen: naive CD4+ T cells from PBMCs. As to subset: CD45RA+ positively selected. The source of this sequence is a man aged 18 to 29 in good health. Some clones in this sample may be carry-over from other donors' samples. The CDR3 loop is CASSPRLAGAGEQYF. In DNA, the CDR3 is TGTGCCAGCAGCCCTCGACTAGCGGGAGCGGGCGAGCAGTACTTC.